This T cell receptor (beta chain) was sequenced during a study of blood T cell repertoires in COVID-19. As for the study in general: Both acute and convalescent COVID-19 samples were obtained from the United States, Italy and Spain. Sources were T cells, B-cell-depleted T cells, or PBMCs; the material itself was cDNA or gDNA.

Original processing methods: Scientists estimated how many nucleated cells there were by amplifying reference gene primers. The assay was immunoSEQ multiplex PCR, and TCRdb's table has in-frame clones only and misses some. V and J calls plus clone size are reproduced from that table; the DNA served to infer D and trimming. The sample comprises approximately 29,000 clones, 70% to 90% of which are singletons, and under 15% rests with the top ten. With 2 bases clipped from V and 0 bases from J, the junction kept 6 bases outside the gene matches. Germline V gives CDR1 PRHDT, CDR2 FYEKMQ (reference sequence). CDR3 length: 16 amino acids.

This chain joins TRBV13 and TRBJ2-7, with TRBD1 matching over 8 bases. This sequence originates from an older man with active COVID-19. Material: peripheral blood. CDR3 nucleotides: TGTGCCAGCAGCTTAATGGGCAGGGGGCACTCCTACGAGCAGTACTTC. Residues: CASSLMGRGHSYEQYF.